The clone carrying this TCR beta chain was picked up many times. Antigen specificity is unknown. From germline, CDR1 is MNHEY and CDR2 SMNVEV (reference sequence). The CDR3 runs to 14 residues. V lost 4 bases, J lost 5 bases, and 2 bases stayed unmatched. Using immunoSEQ multiplex PCR, the repertoire was profiled, and TCRdb retains in-frame clones only, with some absent. Captured here are about 38,000 clones, none seen once; the top ten comprise over 2%. On the day of bone marrow donation, the related graft donor provided peripheral blood. The record originates from a study of T cells after posttransplantation cyclophosphamide. Study conclusions and caveats: TRB clonality was highly associated with recipient CMV seropositivity and reactivation.

The sequenced material came from PBMCs. This clonotype was sampled from a middle-aged man in good health, CMV-negative, and a related stem cell transplant donor. The chain links TRBV27 to TRBJ2-4, with 10 positions matching TRBD1. This chain's CDR3 is CASSSGQGENIQYF. The CDR3 DNA follows: TGTGCCAGCAGTTCCGGACAGGGGGAAAACATTCAGTACTTC.